Below are 18 T cell receptor beta chains sequenced from a single sample in a study of T cell clones after liver transplantation. TCRdb's copy holds only in-frame clones and misses some; the assay was immunoSEQ multiplex PCR. The table has some 11,000 clones, less than 85% seen once. The sequencing used CD8+ T cells from blood, collected at the 22-month timepoint. All receptors come from a human patient who received a liver transplant. The graft donor may be the source of some T cells.

The chain recombines TRBV28 with TRBJ2-7; 8 bases line up with TRBD2. In germline, CDR1 is MDHEN, CDR2 SYDVKM. This CDR3 region has 15 residues. V shed 5 bases, J shed 3 bases, and the junction held 9 bases outside the gene matches. The CDR3 coding sequence is TGTGCCAGCAGTCCACCCTCAGCGGGGGACTACGAGCAGTACTTC. It translates to CASSPPSAGDYEQYF.

V and J are TRBV2 and TRBJ1-5; TRBD1 agrees at 11 bases. The CDR3 sequence is 15 residues long. Germline CDR1 SNHLY, CDR2 FYNNEI. V shed 6 bases and J 8 bases; nucleotides not matched to a gene: 9. The CDR3 is CASRPGTGGFEPQHF. The CDR3 nucleotides read TGTGCCAGCAGGCCCGGGACAGGGGGGTTTGAGCCCCAGCATTTT. The variable domain in full, with the rest retrieved from reference TRBV2 and TRBJ1-5, is EPEVTQTPSHQVTQMGQEVILRCVPISNHLYFYWYRQILGQKVEFLVSFYNNEISEKSEIFDDQFSVERPDGSNFTLKIRSTKLEDSAMYFCASRPGTGGFEPQHFGDGTRLSIL.

The chain uses TRBV4-1 and TRBJ2-1; the D gene is possibly TRBD1 (5 bases). Germline CDR1 is MGHRA and CDR2 is YSYEKL. The ends were cut back, 4 bases at V and 9 bases at J, with 13 bases in the middle. The CDR3 totals 13 residues. CDR3: CASSPTWGSEQFF. As DNA, the CDR3 is TGCGCCAGCAGCCCCACTTGGGGCAGTGAGCAGTTCTTC.

The V call is TRBV10-2, the J call TRBJ2-3, with D maybe TRBD2 (6 bases). With 3 bases removed from V and 1 base from J, the gap between germline ends came to 11 bases. The CDR3 extends over 15 amino acids. Germline V gene sequence: CDR1 WSHSY, CDR2 SAAADI. The DNA of the CDR3 is TGCGCCAGCAGTGACCAGGGAGGCGGCACAGATACGCAGTATTTT. This sequence encodes CASSDQGGGTDTQYF.

The chain links TRBV13 to TRBJ2-1, with a tentative D call TRBD1 (6 bases). The CDR3 length is 13 residues. Trimming removed 6 bases at V and 7 bases at J, with 13 bases between. The germline V gene encodes CDR1 PRHDT and CDR2 FYEKMQ (reference sequence). This chain's CDR3 is CASRPQGWNEQFF. In DNA form, the CDR3 reads TGTGCCAGCAGACCTCAGGGGTGGAATGAGCAGTTCTTC.

The CDR3 sequence: CASSESTGELFF. The CDR3 DNA sequence: TGTGCCAGCAGTGAATCCACCGGGGAGCTGTTTTTT. The J gene is TRBJ2-2, the V gene TRBV25-1, with D unclear. Germline CDR1 is MGHDK and CDR2 is SYGVNS. This CDR3 region has 12 residues. V lost 1 base, J lost 4 bases, and 1 base lay in between. The full variable domain, rest sourced from reference TRBV25-1 and TRBJ2-2, is EADIYQTPRYLVIGTGKKITLECSQTMGHDKMYWYQQDPGMELHLIHYSYGVNSTEKGDLSSESTVSRIRTEHFPLTLESARPSHTSQYLCASSESTGELFFGEGSRLTVL.

The chain combines TRBV5-4 with TRBJ2-1; 10 nucleotides line up with TRBD2. In germline, CDR1 is SGHNT, CDR2 YYREEE (reference sequence). This CDR3 is 14 amino acids long. Unmatched junction bases numbered 4, after V lost 7 bases and J lost 3 bases. The CDR3 region is CASSGLAIYNEQFF. CDR3 in DNA: TGTGCCAGCTCGGGACTAGCGATCTACAATGAGCAGTTCTTC.

This chain connects TRBV27 to TRBJ2-7; 10 bases map to TRBD2. Germline CDR1 MNHEY, CDR2 SMNVEV (reference sequence). The CDR3 contains 14 residues. The J segment lost 2 bases and the V segment lost 5 bases, leaving 3 bases of the junction unmatched. The CDR3 nucleotides are TGTGCCAGCAGTGATAGCGGGGGGACCTACGAGCAGTACTTC. Protein product: CASSDSGGTYEQYF.

This clone was seen only once. The gene calls are TRBV7-2 and TRBJ2-7; 7 nucleotides line up with TRBD1. CDR1 SGHTA and CDR2 FQGNSA come from the germline V gene. The V and J ends lost 5 bases and 2 bases, in that order; junction bases with no gene match: 9. The CDR3 spans 15 residues. CDR3 sequence reads: CASSGDRSPPYEQYF. CDR3 sequence (DNA): TGTGCCAGCAGCGGGGACAGATCCCCCCCCTACGAGCAGTACTTC.

The gene calls are TRBV4-2 and TRBJ2-7; 10 nucleotides agree with TRBD2. The ends lost 0 bases at V and 4 bases at J; junction bases unmatched: 9. Germline assignment: CDR1 LGHNA and CDR2 YNFKEQ. CDR3 length: 17 residues. CDR3 loop: CASSQDKASGRSYEQYF. CDR3 in DNA: TGTGCCAGCAGCCAAGATAAGGCTAGCGGGAGATCATACGAGCAGTACTTC.

V usage is TRBV7-2 and J usage is TRBJ1-5, with TRBD1 identical over 11 bases. CDR3 length: 15 residues. V lost 5 bases to trimming and J lost 2 bases; unmatched junction nucleotides: 2. Germline V gene lookup returns CDR1 SGHTA and CDR2 FQGNSA. CDR3 residues: CASSRTGGGNQPQHF. CDR3 DNA sequence: TGTGCCAGCAGCCGGACAGGGGGCGGCAATCAGCCCCAGCATTTT.

J is TRBJ2-5 and V is TRBV19; the match to TRBD2 covers 9 bases. Trimming cost V 6 bases and J 5 bases; bases outside gene matches: 10. Per the germline V gene, CDR1 is LNHDA and CDR2 is SQIVND (reference sequence). The CDR3 totals 15 residues. CDR3 DNA: TGTGCCAGTAGCCCAGACGGACTAGCGTCCGAGACCCAGTACTTC. It encodes CASSPDGLASETQYF.

The genes are TRBV5-5 and TRBJ2-7; TRBD1 matches 7 bases. The length of the CDR3 is 14 residues. Germline CDR1 and CDR2: SGHKS and YYEKEE (reference sequence). V shed 0 bases, J shed 5 bases, and the junction held 5 bases outside the gene matches. CDR3 nucleotides: TGTGCCAGCAGCTTGGGACGAGGGGGCGACGAGCAGTACTTC. Its protein is CASSLGRGGDEQYF. Using reference TRBV5-5 and TRBJ2-7 for the parts outside the CDR3, the full variable domain is DAGVTQSPTHLIKTRGQQVTLRCSPISGHKSVSWYQQVLGQGPQFIFQYYEKEERGRGNFPDRFSARQFPNYSSELNVNALLLGDSALYLCASSLGRGGDEQYFGPGTRLTVT.

This clone has at least ten counts. The chain uses TRBV21-1 and TRBJ2-5; the tabulated D call, TRBD2, remains unverified against the DNA. TRBV21-1 is recorded as a pseudogene. The CDR3 has 15 amino acids. The CDR3 DNA follows: TGTGCCAGCAGCAAAGAGAGGACTACCGAAGAGACCCAGTACTTC. Translating gives CASSKERTTEETQYF.

This clone turned up a few times. V is TRBV5-1 and J is TRBJ2-3; TRBD1 matches 7 bases. There are 15 residues in the CDR3. The germline V gene encodes CDR1 SGHRS and CDR2 YFSETQ. V shed 0 bases, J shed 5 bases, and the junction held 6 bases outside the gene matches. The CDR3 spells CASSLEGDRLDTQYF. The CDR3 bases are TGCGCCAGCAGCTTGGAAGGGGACAGACTAGATACGCAGTATTTT.

This clone was recorded only once. The chain is built from TRBV9 and TRBJ1-5; 8 bases are a match to TRBD1. Germline V lookup: CDR1 SGDLS, CDR2 YYNGEE. With V trimmed by 3 bases and J by 8 bases, 19 bases remained unmatched. The CDR3 has 18 amino acids. The CDR3 DNA follows: TGTGCCAGCAGCGCAGCCGTCGTCGACAGGGGTGGGGAGGAGCCCCAGCATTTT. This sequence encodes CASSAAVVDRGGEEPQHF.

The CDR3 DNA reads as TGCAGCGTTGAAGATCTTAGGGGGAGCAATCAGCCCCAGCATTTT. As protein: CSVEDLRGSNQPQHF. The chain has TRBV29-1 and TRBJ1-5; D might be TRBD1 (6 bases). The V gene lost 0 bases and the J gene lost 1 base, with 10 bases spanning the gap. The CDR3 runs to 15 residues. CDR1 is SQVTM, CDR2 ANQGSEA, per germline. Supplemented by reference TRBV29-1 and TRBJ1-5, the full variable domain reads SAVISQKPSRDICQRGTSLTIQCQVDSQVTMMFWYRQQPGQSLTLIATANQGSEATYESGFVIDKFPISRPNLTFSTLTVSNMSPEDSSIYLCSVEDLRGSNQPQHFGDGTRLSIL.

The chain carries TRBV25-1 and TRBJ1-2; perhaps TRBD1 as D (5 bases). V dropped 1 base and J dropped 4 bases, with 13 bases sitting between them. The CDR3 loop spans 15 amino acids. Germline CDR1 and CDR2: MGHDK and SYGVNS. In nucleotides, the CDR3 is TGTGCCAGCAGTGAATTAAACGGGGCTGGCTATGGCTACACCTTC. This codes for CASSELNGAGYGYTF.